This T cell receptor (beta chain) was recovered during a study of blood T cell repertoires in COVID-19. Study-wide context: Samples taken during acute and convalescent COVID-19 were collected in the United States, Italy and Spain. In each case, the material was cDNA or gDNA derived from T cells, B-cell-depleted T cells, or PBMCs.

In the study's own analysis: Reference gene primer amplification in the assay estimated nucleated cell counts. This table comes from immunoSEQ multiplex PCR, and its TCRdb copy is limited to in-frame clones, with some not included. V and J calls and clone size are those listed in that table; D and trimming were worked out from the DNA. There are roughly 240,000 clones in the sample; 82% occur only once, and about 4.8% lies in the top ten. Germline CDR1 is SEHNR and CDR2 is FQNEAQ (reference sequence). CDR3 length: 13 amino acids. With V trimmed by 5 bases and J by 9 bases, 7 bases remained unmatched.

Sequencing used peripheral blood. The rearrangement links TRBV7-9 to TRBJ2-1; 7 bases map to TRBD1. The receptor was derived from an older woman with acute or convalescent COVID-19. The CDR3 is CASSPEPGGEQFF. CDR3 DNA: TGTGCCAGCAGCCCCGAACCAGGGGGTGAGCAGTTCTTC.